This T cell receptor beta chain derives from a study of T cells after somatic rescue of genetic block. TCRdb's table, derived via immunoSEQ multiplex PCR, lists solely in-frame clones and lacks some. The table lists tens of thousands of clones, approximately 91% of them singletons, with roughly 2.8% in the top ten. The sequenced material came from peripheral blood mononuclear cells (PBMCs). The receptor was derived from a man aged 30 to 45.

The CDR3 coding sequence is TGTGCCAGCAGCGTAGGAGTAGCGGGAGAGGGCGAGCAGTACTTC. Protein: CASSVGVAGEGEQYF. V is TRBV9 and J is TRBJ2-7, with 9 bases that match TRBD2. This CDR3 region has 15 residues. Germline-derived CDR1 and CDR2 are SGDLS and YYNGEE. With 0 bases clipped from V and 6 bases from J, the junction kept 7 bases outside the gene matches.